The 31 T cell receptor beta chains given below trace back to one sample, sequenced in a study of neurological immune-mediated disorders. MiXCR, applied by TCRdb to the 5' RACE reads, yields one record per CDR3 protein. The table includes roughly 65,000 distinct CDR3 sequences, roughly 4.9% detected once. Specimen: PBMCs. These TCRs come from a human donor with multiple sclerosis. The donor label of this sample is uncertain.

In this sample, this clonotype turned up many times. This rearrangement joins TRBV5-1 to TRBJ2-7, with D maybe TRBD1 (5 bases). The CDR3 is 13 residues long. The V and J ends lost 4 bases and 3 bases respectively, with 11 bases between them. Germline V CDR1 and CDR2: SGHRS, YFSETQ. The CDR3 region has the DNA TGCGCCAGCAGCATTGGACAAGACTACGAGCAGTACTTC. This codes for CASSIGQDYEQYF.

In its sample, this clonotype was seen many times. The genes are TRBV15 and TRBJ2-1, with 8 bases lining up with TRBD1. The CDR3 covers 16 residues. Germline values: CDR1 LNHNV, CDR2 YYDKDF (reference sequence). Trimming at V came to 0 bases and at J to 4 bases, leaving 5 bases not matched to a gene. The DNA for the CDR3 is TGTGCCACCAGCAGAGATCTGGACAGGGCGTACAATGAGCAGTTCTTC. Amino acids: CATSRDLDRAYNEQFF.

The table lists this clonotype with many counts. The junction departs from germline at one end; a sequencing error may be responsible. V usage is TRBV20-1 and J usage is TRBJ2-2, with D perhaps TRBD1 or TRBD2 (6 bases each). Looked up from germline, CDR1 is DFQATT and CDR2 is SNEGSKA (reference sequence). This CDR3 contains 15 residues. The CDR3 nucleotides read TGCAGTGCTGGAGAGGGGGGCGCAGTACACGGGGAGCTGTTTTTT. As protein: CSAGEGGAVHGELFF.

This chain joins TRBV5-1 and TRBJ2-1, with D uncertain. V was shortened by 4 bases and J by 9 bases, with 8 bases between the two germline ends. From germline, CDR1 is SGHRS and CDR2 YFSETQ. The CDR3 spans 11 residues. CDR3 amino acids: CASSLDFEQFF. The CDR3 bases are TGCGCCAGCAGCCTCGATTTTGAGCAGTTCTTC.

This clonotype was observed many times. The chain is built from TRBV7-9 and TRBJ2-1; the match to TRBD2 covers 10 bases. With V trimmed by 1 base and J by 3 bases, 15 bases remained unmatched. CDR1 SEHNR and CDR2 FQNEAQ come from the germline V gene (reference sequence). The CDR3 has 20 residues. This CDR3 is CASSLGSASGGLNNYNEQFF. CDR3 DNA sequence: TGTGCCAGCAGCTTAGGGTCGGCTAGCGGGGGCCTCAATAACTACAATGAGCAGTTCTTC.

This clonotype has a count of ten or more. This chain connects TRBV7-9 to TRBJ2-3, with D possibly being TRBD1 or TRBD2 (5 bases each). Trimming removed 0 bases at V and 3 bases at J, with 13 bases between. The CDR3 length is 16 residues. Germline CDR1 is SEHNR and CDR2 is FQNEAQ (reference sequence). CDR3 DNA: TGTGCCAGCAGCTTAGCACGGGACGTGGAAACAGATACGCAGTATTTT. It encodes CASSLARDVETDTQYF. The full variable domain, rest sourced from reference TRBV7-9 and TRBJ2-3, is DTGVSQNPRHKITKRGQNVTFRCDPISEHNRLYWYRQTLGQGPEFLTYFQNEAQLEKSRLLSDRFSAERPKGSFSTLEIQRTEQGDSAMYLCASSLARDVETDTQYFGPGTRLTVL.

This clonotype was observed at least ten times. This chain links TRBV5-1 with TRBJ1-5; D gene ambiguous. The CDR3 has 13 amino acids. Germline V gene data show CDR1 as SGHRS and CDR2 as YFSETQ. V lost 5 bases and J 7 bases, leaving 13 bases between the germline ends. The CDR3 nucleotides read TGCGCCAGCAGTAGTGGAGGTGGCCAGCCCCAGCATTTT. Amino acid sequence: CASSSGGGQPQHF.

The CDR3 region is CASSLIVAGQNNEQFF. The DNA for the CDR3 is TGTGCCAGCAGCTTGATCGTAGCGGGGCAAAACAATGAGCAGTTCTTC. The gene calls are TRBV5-6 and TRBJ2-1; 8 nucleotides line up with TRBD2. V lost 1 base, J lost 5 bases, and 8 bases stayed unmatched. The germline V gene has CDR1 SGHDT and CDR2 YYEEEE. The CDR3 has 16 amino acids. Variable domain in full (rest from reference TRBV5-6 and TRBJ2-1): DAGVTQSPTHLIKTRGQQVTLRCSPKSGHDTVSWYQQALGQGPQFIFQYYEEEERQRGNFPDRFSGHQFPNYSSELNVNALLLGDSALYLCASSLIVAGQNNEQFFGPGTRLTVL.

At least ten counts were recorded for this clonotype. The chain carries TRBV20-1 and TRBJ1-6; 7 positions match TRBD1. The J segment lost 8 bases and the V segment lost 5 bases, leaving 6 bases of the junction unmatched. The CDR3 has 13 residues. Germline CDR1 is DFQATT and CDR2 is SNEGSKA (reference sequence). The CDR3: CSALTGPYSPLHF. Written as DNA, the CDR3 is TGCAGTGCTTTGACAGGGCCTTATTCACCCCTCCACTTT.

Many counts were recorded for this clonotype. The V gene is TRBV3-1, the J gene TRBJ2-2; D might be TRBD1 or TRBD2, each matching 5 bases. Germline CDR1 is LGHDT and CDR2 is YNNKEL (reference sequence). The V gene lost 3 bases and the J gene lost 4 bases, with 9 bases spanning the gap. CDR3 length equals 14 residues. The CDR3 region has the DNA TGTGCCAGCAGCCAGGGACGTGTCACCGGGGAGCTGTTTTTT. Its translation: CASSQGRVTGELFF. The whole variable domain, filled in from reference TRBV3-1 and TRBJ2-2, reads DTAVSQTPKYLVTQMGNDKSIKCEQNLGHDTMYWYKQDSKKFLKIMFSYNNKELIINETVPNRFSPKSPDKAHLNLHINSLELGDSAVYFCASSQGRVTGELFFGEGSRLTVL.

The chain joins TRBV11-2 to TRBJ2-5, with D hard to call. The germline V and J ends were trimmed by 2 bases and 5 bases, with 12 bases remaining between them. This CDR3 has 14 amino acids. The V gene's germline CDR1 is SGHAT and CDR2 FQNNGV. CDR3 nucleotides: TGTGCCAGCAGCTTAACGGGTGGGTGGGAGACCCAGTACTTC. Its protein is CASSLTGGWETQYF.

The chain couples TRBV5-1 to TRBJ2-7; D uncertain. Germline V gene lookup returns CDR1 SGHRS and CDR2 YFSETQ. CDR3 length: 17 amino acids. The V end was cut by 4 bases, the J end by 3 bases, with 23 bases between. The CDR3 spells CASSPSEETKINYEQYF. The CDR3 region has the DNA TGCGCCAGCAGCCCTTCTGAAGAGACAAAGATAAACTACGAGCAGTACTTC.

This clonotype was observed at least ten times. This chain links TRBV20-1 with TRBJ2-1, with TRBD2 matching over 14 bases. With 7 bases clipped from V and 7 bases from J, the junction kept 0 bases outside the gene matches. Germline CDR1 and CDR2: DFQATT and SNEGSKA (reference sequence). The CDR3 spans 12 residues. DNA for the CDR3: TGCAGTGGGACTAGCGGGGGGAATGAGCAGTTCTTC. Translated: CSGTSGGNEQFF.

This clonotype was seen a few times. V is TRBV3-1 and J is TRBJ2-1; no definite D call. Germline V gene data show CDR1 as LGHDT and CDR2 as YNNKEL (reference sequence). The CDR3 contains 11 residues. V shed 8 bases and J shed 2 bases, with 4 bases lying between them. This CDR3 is CASSTYNEQFF. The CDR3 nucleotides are TGTGCCAGCTCAACCTACAATGAGCAGTTCTTC.

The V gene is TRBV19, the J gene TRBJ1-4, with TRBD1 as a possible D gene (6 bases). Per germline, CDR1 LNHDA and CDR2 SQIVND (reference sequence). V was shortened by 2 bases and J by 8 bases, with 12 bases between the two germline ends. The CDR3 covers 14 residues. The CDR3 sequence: CASSIMGAEEKLFF. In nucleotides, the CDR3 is TGTGCCAGTAGTATAATGGGGGCCGAGGAAAAACTGTTTTTT.

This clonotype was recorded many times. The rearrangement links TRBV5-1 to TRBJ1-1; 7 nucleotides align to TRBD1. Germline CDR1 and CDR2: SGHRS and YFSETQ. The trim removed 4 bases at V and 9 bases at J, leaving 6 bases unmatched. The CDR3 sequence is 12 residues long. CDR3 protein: CASSGRQGKAFF. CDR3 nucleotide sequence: TGCGCCAGCAGCGGAAGACAGGGTAAAGCTTTCTTT.

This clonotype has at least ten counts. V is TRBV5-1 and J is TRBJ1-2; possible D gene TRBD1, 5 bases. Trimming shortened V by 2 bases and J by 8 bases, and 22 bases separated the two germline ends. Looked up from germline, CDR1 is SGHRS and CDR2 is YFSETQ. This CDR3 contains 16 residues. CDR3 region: CASSFDTGAGIGGYTF. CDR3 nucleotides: TGCGCCAGCAGCTTTGATACGGGCGCAGGGATCGGGGGCTACACCTTC.

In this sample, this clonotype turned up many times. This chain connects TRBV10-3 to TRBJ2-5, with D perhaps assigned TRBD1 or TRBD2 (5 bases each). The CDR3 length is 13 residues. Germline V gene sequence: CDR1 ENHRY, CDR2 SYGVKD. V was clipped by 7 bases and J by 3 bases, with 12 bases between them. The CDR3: CAIKGQGEETQYF. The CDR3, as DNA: TGTGCCATCAAGGGCCAGGGAGAAGAGACCCAGTACTTC.

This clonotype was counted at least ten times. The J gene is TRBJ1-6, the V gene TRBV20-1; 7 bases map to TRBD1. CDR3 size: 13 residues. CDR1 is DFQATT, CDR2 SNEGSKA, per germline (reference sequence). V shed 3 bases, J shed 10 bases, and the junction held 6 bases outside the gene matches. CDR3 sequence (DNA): TGCAGTGCTAGTCTCCAACAGGGGTCACCCCTCCACTTT. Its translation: CSASLQQGSPLHF.

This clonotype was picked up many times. CDR3 nucleotide sequence: TGCAGTGCTGCCCGGGACAGTCAACTAACCTCTATGGGCTACACCTTC. It translates to CSAARDSQLTSMGYTF. The chain has TRBV20-1 and TRBJ1-2; TRBD1 matches at 7 bases. Trimming cost V 5 bases and J 8 bases; bases outside gene matches: 20. CDR1 and CDR2 (germline): DFQATT, SNEGSKA (reference sequence). CDR3 length: 16 residues.

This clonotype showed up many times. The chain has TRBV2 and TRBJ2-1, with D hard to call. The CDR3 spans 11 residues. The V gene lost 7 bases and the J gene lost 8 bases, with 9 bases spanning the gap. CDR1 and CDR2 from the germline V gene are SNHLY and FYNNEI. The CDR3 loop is CASTPFDEQFF. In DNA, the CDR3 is TGTGCCAGCACTCCCTTCGATGAGCAGTTCTTC.

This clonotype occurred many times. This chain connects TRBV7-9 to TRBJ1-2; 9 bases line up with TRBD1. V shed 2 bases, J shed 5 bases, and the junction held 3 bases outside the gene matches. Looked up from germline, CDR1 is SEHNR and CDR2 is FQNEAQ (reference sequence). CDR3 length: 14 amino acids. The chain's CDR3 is CASSLRTGEYGYTF. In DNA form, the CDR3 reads TGTGCCAGCAGCTTAAGGACAGGGGAATATGGCTACACCTTC.

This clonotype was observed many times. CDR3 sequence (DNA): TGTGCCAGCAGCCAGCAAATCGGGGAGCTGTTTTTT. It translates to CASSQQIGELFF. The chain is built from TRBV7-2 and TRBJ2-2; D uncertain. V shed 5 bases and J shed 7 bases, with 8 bases lying between them. Germline V CDR1 and CDR2: SGHTA, FQGNSA. The CDR3 covers 12 residues.

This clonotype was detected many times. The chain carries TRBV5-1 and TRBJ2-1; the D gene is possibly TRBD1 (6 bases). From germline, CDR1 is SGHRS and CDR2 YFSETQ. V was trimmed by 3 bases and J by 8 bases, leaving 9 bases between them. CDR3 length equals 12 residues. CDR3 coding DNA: TGCGCCAGCAGCTCACAGGGCCATGAGCAGTTCTTC. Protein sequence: CASSSQGHEQFF.

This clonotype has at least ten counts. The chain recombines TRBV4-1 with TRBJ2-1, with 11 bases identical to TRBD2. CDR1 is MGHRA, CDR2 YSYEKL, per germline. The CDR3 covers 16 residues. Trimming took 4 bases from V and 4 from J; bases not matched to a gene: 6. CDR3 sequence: CASSLRLAGKYNEQFF. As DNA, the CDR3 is TGCGCCAGCAGCCTACGACTAGCGGGGAAATACAATGAGCAGTTCTTC.

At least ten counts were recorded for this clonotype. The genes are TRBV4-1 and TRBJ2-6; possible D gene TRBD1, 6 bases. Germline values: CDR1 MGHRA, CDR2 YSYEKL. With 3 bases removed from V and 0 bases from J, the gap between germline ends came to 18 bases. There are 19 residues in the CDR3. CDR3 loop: CASSHRDRLEISGANVLTF. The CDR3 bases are TGCGCCAGCAGCCATCGAGACAGGTTGGAGATCTCTGGGGCCAACGTCCTGACTTTC.

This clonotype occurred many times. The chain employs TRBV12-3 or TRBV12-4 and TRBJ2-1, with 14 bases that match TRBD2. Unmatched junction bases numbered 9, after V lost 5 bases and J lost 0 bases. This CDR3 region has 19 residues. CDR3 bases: TGTGCCAGCAGTGGCACCGGGACTAGCGGGGGTAGCTCCTACAATGAGCAGTTCTTC. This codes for CASSGTGTSGGSSYNEQFF.

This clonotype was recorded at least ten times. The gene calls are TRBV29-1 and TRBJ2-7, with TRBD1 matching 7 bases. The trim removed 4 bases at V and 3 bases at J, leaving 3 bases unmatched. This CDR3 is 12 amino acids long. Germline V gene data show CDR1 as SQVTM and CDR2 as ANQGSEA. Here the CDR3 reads CSVGDSFYEQYF. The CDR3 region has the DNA TGCAGCGTTGGGGACAGCTTCTACGAGCAGTACTTC.

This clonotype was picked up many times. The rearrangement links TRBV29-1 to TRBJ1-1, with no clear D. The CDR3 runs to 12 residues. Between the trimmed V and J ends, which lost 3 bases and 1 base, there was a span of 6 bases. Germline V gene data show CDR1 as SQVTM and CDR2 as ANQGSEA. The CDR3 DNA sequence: TGCAGCGTTGAGGTCGGGAACACTGAAGCTTTCTTT. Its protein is CSVEVGNTEAFF.

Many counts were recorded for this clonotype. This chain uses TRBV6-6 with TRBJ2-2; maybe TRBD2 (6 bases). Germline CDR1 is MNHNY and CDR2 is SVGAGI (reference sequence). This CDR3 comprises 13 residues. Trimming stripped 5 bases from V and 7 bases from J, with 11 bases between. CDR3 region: CASSAGLSGELFF. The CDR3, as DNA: TGTGCCAGCAGTGCAGGACTAAGCGGGGAGCTGTTTTTT.

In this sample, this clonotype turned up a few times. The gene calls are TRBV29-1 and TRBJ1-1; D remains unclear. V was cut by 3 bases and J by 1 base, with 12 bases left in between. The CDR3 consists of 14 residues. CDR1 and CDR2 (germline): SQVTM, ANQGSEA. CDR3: CSVEVTGRNTEAFF. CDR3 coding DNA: TGCAGCGTTGAGGTTACGGGGAGGAACACTGAAGCTTTCTTT.